The 5 T cell receptor beta chains listed next were all sequenced from one sample in a study of blood T cell repertoires in COVID-19. TCRdb's copy holds only in-frame clones and misses some; the assay was immunoSEQ multiplex PCR. The data contain some 110,000 clones, about 80% of them singletons. Input material: peripheral blood. Every receptor here comes from a man between 65 and 85 years old with active or convalescent COVID-19.

The chain employs TRBV11-2 and TRBJ2-7; 8 nucleotides line up with TRBD1. Germline lookup yields CDR1 SGHAT and CDR2 FQNNGV. The CDR3 runs to 18 residues. J lost 5 bases, V lost 5 bases, and 20 bases had no gene match. The CDR3 reads CASSTGQGGYLPGDEQYF. In nucleotides, the CDR3 is TGTGCCAGCAGCACCGGACAGGGAGGCTACCTTCCTGGAGACGAGCAGTACTTC.

This sequence joins TRBV2 and TRBJ1-1, with 12 bases that match TRBD1. CDR1 SNHLY and CDR2 FYNNEI come from the germline V gene. J gave up 6 bases and V 6 bases, and 5 bases lay outside the gene matches. The CDR3 length is 14 residues. DNA of the CDR3: TGTGCCAGCAGCCCGGGACAGGGGGCCCCTGAAGCTTTCTTT. Protein sequence: CASSPGQGAPEAFF.

This clone was detected once. The chain is built from TRBV5-5 and TRBJ2-7; 8 positions agree with TRBD2. The CDR3 length is 16 residues. The V and J ends lost 1 base and 0 bases, in that order; junction bases with no gene match: 6. The germline V gene has CDR1 SGHKS and CDR2 YYEKEE (reference sequence). CDR3 loop: CASSLQLAVSSYEQYF. DNA of the CDR3: TGTGCCAGCAGCTTGCAACTAGCGGTTAGCTCCTACGAGCAGTACTTC. The whole variable domain, filled in from reference TRBV5-5 and TRBJ2-7, reads DAGVTQSPTHLIKTRGQQVTLRCSPISGHKSVSWYQQVLGQGPQFIFQYYEKEERGRGNFPDRFSARQFPNYSSELNVNALLLGDSALYLCASSLQLAVSSYEQYFGPGTRLTVT.

The J gene is TRBJ2-1, the V gene TRBV5-1; 11 bases map to TRBD2. Germline CDR1 is SGHRS and CDR2 is YFSETQ. The CDR3 length is 16 residues. The V and J ends lost 2 bases and 4 bases, in that order; junction bases with no gene match: 5. CDR3 in amino acids: CASSFGGLADYNEQFF. As DNA, the CDR3 is TGCGCCAGCAGCTTCGGGGGACTAGCGGATTACAATGAGCAGTTCTTC. Full variable domain (remainder filled in from reference TRBV5-1 and TRBJ2-1): KAGVTQTPRYLIKTRGQQVTLSCSPISGHRSVSWYQQTPGQGLQFLFEYFSETQRNKGNFPGRFSGRQFSNSRSEMNVSTLELGDSALYLCASSFGGLADYNEQFFGPGTRLTVL.

V gene TRBV28 combines with J gene TRBJ2-5, with 10 bases matching TRBD2. The length of the CDR3 is 15 residues. The V gene's germline CDR1 is MDHEN and CDR2 SYDVKM. The junction had 11 bases not matched to a gene; V was cut back by 6 bases and J by 7 bases. The CDR3 DNA is TGTGCCAGCAGCTGGACTAGCGGTAAAGGGGGGACCCAGTACTTC. Translated, it gives CASSWTSGKGGTQYF.